This is a list of T cell receptor beta chains from one sample in a study of cytotoxic CD8 clonotypes in ibrutinib-treated CLL. TCRdb keeps only in-frame clones here, not all; method: immunoSEQ multiplex PCR. The repertoire has tens of thousands of clones, more than 75% of them found once; the top ten carry 6% to 9%. The sequenced sample was PBMCs, obtained at disease progression, from a patient treated with ibrutinib. The receptors shown here come from a human donor with chronic lymphocytic leukemia. CDR3s include the opening cysteine and the closing phenylalanine or tryptophan. A D gene is named only where the DNA matches it firmly. Clone size is given for some rows only: seen once, a few or many times, or a class if the clone is expanded.

J gene | D gene | V gene | clone size | CDR3 DNA | CDR3 protein
TRBJ1-2 | NA | TRBV30 | NA | TGTGCCTGGAGTAGGTATGGGGAAGGCTACACCTTC | CAWSRYGEGYTF
TRBJ2-1 | NA | TRBV7-9 | NA | TGTGCCAGCAGCTTAGGGGTGGGAGTATTAAGTGAGCAGTTCTTC | CASSLGVGVLSEQFF
TRBJ2-7 | TRBD2 | TRBV5-1 | few | TGCGCCAGCAGCTTGGCCGGGAGGTACGAGCAGTACTTC | CASSLAGRYEQYF
TRBJ2-7 | NA | TRBV30 | NA | TGTGCCTATACTCGGTTCCACGAGCAGTACTTC | CAYTRFHEQYF
TRBJ1-2 | NA | TRBV28 | few | TGTGCCAGCAGTTTGAGGGTATTGGGTGGCTACACCTTC | CASSLRVLGGYTF
TRBJ1-3 | NA | TRBV18 | NA | TGTGCCAGCTCACCACCAGGAAGTCTCTCTGGAAACACCATATATTTT | CASSPPGSLSGNTIYF
TRBJ1-2 | NA | TRBV28 | NA | TGTGCCAGCACCTTTTCGACGGGCTACACCTTC | CASTFSTGYTF
TRBJ1-2 | NA | TRBV19 | NA | TGTGCCAGTAGTATAGTTAACACCCTTTCCGCCGAGAGCTACACCTTC | CASSIVNTLSAESYTF
TRBJ1-6 | TRBD1 | TRBV7-9 | few | TGTGCCAGCAGCCCGACAGGGGGCCTCACACCCCTCCACTTT | CASSPTGGLTPLHF
TRBJ2-1 | NA | TRBV30 | NA | TGTGCCTGGAGTTCACCGCGGCCCAATGAGCAGTTCTTC | CAWSSPRPNEQFF
TRBJ1-5 | TRBD1 | TRBV27 | NA | TGTGCCAGCAGTTCCTGGACAGGGATTGGCCAGCCCCAGCATTTT | CASSSWTGIGQPQHF
TRBJ2-1 | NA | TRBV29-1 | NA | TGCAGCGTTGACGGCAGGGTGAGCAATGAGCAGTTCTTC | CSVDGRVSNEQFF
TRBJ1-1 | TRBD1 | TRBV10-3 | NA | TGTGCCATCAGTGAGAACGTGAACAGGGGGAGGAACACTGAAGCTTTCTTT | CAISENVNRGRNTEAFF
TRBJ2-5 | NA | TRBV15 | NA | TGTGCCACCAGCAGAGATGGGGTCCAAGAGACCCAGTACTTC | CATSRDGVQETQYF
TRBJ2-6 | NA | TRBV4-2 | NA | TGTGCCAGCAGCCAATTGCAGACTGGGGGATACTCTGGGGCCAACGTCCTGACTTTC | CASSQLQTGGYSGANVLTF
TRBJ1-4 | NA | TRBV28 | few | TGTGCCAGCACGAATCCCCGGGATGGAACAAAACTGTTTTTT | CASTNPRDGTKLFF
TRBJ1-5 | TRBD1 | TRBV30 | NA | TGTGCCTGGGCGGGACAGGGCGCGGTAAGCAATCAGCCCCAGCATTTT | CAWAGQGAVSNQPQHF
TRBJ2-1 | TRBD2 | TRBV27 | once | TGTGCCAGCAGTCTATACGGACTAGCGGTGAATGAGCAGTTCTTC | CASSLYGLAVNEQFF
TRBJ2-5 | NA | TRBV30 | NA | TGTGCCTGCCCAAGGGACGGGCAGATAAGTGTGAAAGGGACCCAGTACTTC | CACPRDGQISVKGTQYF
TRBJ1-3 | NA | TRBV30 | NA | TGTGCCTGGAGCCGGACTGCAGCTGGAAACACCATATATTTT | CAWSRTAAGNTIYF
TRBJ2-7 | NA | TRBV6-5 | NA | TGTGCCAGCGCCCTGCGACCTGGGTACGAGCAGTACTTC | CASALRPGYEQYF
TRBJ1-3 | NA | TRBV6-4 | NA | TGTGCCAGCAGTGACTCGCCGGACTCTCAAGGAAACACCATATATTTT | CASSDSPDSQGNTIYF
TRBJ1-2 | TRBD1 | TRBV27 | few | TGTGCCAGCAGTTTTTCAGGGGGCTATGGCTACACCTTC | CASSFSGGYGYTF
TRBJ2-5 | TRBD1 | TRBV13 | NA | TGTGCCAGCAGCTTAGATAGGGGGCTGACCCAGTACTTC | CASSLDRGLTQYF
TRBJ2-7 | NA | TRBV27 | NA | TGTGCCAGCAGTAGGCAGGGGACCTACGAGCAGTACTTC | CASSRQGTYEQYF
TRBJ2-3 | TRBD2 | TRBV7-9 | NA | TGTGCCAGCAGCTTGGGACTAGCGGGGGCCCCGGATACGCAGTATTTT | CASSLGLAGAPDTQYF
TRBJ1-3 | NA | TRBV21-1 | NA | TGTGCCAGCAGCTTCTCGAGGGGCTCCTACTCTGGAAACACCATATATTTT | CASSFSRGSYSGNTIYF
TRBJ1-2 | TRBD1 | TRBV7-9 | NA | TGTGCCAGCAGCTCAAGCCGGACAGGGTCCTATGGCTACACCTTC | CASSSSRTGSYGYTF
TRBJ1-2 | NA | TRBV21-1 | once | TGTGCCAGCAGCAAAGTCGGTGGGAACTATGGCTACACCTTC | CASSKVGGNYGYTF
TRBJ1-1 | NA | TRBV6-1 | NA | TGTGCCAGCCTCGGGGCAGCTGATGAAGCTTTCTTT | CASLGAADEAFF
TRBJ2-7 | NA | TRBV28 | NA | TGTGCCAGCAGTCTCCCTCGGCCTATGTGGCAGTACTTC | CASSLPRPMWQYF
TRBJ2-1 | NA | TRBV6-5 | NA | TGTGCCAGCAGTTATCGCTTGCGGGTCAATGAGCAGTTCTTC | CASSYRLRVNEQFF
TRBJ1-2 | TRBD1 | TRBV29-1 | NA | TGCAGCGTTGGGACAGGGTACGGCTACACCTTC | CSVGTGYGYTF
TRBJ1-4 | TRBD1 | TRBV6-5 | NA | TGTGCCAGCAGTTACTTGACAGGGGCCTCTAATGAAAAACTGTTTTTT | CASSYLTGASNEKLFF
TRBJ2-2 | TRBD2 | TRBV7-6 | NA | TGTGCCAGCAGCCGCCTACCGGGACTAGCAGCCGGCGGGGAGCTGTTTTTT | CASSRLPGLAAGGELFF